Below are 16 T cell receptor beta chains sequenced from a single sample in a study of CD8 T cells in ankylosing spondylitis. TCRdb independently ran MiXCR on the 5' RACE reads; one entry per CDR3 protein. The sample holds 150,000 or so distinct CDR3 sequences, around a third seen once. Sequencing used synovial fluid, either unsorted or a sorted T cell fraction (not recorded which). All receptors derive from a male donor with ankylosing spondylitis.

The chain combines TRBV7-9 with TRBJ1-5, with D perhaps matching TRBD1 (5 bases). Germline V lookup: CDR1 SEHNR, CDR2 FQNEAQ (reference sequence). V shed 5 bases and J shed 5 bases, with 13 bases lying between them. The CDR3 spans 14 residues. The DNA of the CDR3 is TGTGCCAGCAGCCCAATGGGGGACCATCAGCCCCAGCATTTT. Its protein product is CASSPMGDHQPQHF.

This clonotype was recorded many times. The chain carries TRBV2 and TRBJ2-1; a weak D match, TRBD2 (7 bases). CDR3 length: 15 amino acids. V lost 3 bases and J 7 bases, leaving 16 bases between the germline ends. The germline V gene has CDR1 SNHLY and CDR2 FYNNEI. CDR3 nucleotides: TGTGCCAGCAGTGAGTCTCGGGGGAGGGGGAATGAGCAGTTCTTC. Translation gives CASSESRGRGNEQFF.

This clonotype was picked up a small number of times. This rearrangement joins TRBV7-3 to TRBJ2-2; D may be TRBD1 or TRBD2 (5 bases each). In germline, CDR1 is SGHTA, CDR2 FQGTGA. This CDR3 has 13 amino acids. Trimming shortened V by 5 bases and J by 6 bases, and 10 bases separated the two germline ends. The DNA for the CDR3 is TGTGCCAGCAGCCTCGGGGCGTCCGGGGAGCTGTTTTTT. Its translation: CASSLGASGELFF.

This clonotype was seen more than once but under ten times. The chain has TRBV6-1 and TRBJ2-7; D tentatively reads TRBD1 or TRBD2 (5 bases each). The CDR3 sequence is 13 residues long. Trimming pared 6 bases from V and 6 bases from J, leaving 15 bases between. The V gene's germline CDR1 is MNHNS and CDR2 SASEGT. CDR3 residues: CASSPLTRGEQYF. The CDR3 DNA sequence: TGTGCCAGCAGCCCCCTAACTAGGGGCGAGCAGTACTTC.

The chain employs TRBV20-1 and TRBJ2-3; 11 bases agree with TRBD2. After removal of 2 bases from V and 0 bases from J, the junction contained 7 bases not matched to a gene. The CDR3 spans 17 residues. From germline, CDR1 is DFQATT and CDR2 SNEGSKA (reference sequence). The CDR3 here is CSARTSGRFGSTDTQYF. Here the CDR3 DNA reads TGCAGTGCTAGAACTAGCGGGAGATTCGGGAGCACAGATACGCAGTATTTT.

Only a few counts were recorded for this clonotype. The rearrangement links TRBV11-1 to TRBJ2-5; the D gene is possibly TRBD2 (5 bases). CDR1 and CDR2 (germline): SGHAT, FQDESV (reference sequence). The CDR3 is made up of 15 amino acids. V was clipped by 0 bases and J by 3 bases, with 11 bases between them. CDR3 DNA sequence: TGTGCCAGCAGCTTAGCAGTGACGGGGAAAGAGACCCAGTACTTC. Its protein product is CASSLAVTGKETQYF.

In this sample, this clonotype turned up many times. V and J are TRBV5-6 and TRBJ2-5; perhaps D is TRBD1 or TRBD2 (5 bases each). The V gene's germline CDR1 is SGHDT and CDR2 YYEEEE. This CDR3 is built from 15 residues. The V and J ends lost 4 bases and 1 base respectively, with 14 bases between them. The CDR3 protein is CASSRWDGLQETQYF. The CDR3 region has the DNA TGTGCCAGCAGCCGCTGGGACGGACTCCAAGAGACCCAGTACTTC.

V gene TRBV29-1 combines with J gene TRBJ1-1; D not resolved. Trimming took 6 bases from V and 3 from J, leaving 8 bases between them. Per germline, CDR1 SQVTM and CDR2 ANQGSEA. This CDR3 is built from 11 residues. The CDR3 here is CSVAEDTEAFF. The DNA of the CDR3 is TGCAGCGTCGCTGAAGACACTGAAGCTTTCTTT. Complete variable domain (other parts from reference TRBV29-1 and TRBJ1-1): SAVISQKPSRDICQRGTSLTIQCQVDSQVTMMFWYRQQPGQSLTLIATANQGSEATYESGFVIDKFPISRPNLTFSTLTVSNMSPEDSSIYLCSVAEDTEAFFGQGTRLTVV.

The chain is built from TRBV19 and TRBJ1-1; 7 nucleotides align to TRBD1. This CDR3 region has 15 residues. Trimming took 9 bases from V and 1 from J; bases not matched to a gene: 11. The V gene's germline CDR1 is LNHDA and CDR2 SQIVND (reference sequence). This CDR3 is CARNPPGQENTEAFF. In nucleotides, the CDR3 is TGTGCCAGGAACCCCCCTGGACAGGAGAACACTGAAGCTTTCTTT. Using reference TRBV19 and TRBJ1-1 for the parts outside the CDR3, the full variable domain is DGGITQSPKYLFRKEGQNVTLSCEQNLNHDAMYWYRQDPGQGLRLIYYSQIVNDFQKGDIAEGYSVSREKKESFPLTVTSAQKNPTAFYLCARNPPGQENTEAFFGQGTRLTVV.

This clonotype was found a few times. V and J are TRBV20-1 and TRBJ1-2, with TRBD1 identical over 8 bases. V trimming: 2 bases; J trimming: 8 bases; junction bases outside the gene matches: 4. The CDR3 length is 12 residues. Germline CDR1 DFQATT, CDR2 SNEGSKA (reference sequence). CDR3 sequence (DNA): TGCAGTGCTAGACTCGACAGGGGCGGCTACACCTTC. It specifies CSARLDRGGYTF.

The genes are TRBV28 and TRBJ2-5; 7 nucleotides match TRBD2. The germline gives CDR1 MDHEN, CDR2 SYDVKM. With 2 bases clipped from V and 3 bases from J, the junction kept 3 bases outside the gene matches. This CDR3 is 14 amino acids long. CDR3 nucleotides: TGTGCCAGCAGTTTAGGCGGGAGAAAAGAGACCCAGTACTTC. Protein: CASSLGGRKETQYF.

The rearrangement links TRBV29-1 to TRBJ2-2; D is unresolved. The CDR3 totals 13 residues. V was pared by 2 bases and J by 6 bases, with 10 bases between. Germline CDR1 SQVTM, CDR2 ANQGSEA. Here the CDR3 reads CSVESGSAGELFF. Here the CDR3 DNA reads TGCAGCGTTGAATCCGGGTCAGCCGGGGAGCTGTTTTTT.

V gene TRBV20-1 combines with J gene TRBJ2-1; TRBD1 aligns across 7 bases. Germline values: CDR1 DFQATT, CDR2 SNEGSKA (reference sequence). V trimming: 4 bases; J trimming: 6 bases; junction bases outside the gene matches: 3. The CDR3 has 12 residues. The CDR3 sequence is CSATQGVNEQFF. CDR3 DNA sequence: TGCAGTGCTACCCAGGGGGTCAATGAGCAGTTCTTC.

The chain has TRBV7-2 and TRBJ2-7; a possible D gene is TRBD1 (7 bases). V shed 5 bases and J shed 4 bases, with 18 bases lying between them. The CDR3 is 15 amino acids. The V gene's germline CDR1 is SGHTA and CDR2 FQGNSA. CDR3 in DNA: TGTGCCAGCAGCCCAGGGGGGCGCGATCTGTACGAGCAGTACTTC. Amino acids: CASSPGGRDLYEQYF. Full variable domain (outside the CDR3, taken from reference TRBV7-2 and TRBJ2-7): GAGVSQSPSNKVTEKGKDVELRCDPISGHTALYWYRQSLGQGLEFLIYFQGNSAPDKSGLPSDRFSAERTGGSVSTLTIQRTQQEDSAVYLCASSPGGRDLYEQYFGPGTRLTVT.

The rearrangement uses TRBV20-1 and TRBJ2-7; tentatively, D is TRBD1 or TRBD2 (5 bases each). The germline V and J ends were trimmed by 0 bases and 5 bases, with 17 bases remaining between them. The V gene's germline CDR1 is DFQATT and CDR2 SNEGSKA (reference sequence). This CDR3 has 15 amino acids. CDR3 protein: CSAREARGRADEQYF. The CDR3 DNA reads TGCAGTGCTAGAGAGGCCCGGGGCAGAGCCGACGAGCAGTACTTC.

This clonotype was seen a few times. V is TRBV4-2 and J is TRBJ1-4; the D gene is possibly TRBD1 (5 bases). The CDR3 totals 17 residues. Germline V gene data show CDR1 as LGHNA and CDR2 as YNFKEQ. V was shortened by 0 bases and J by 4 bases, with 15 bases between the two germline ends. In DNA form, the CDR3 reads TGTGCCAGCAGCCAAGAAGGGGAACGCCCCATTAATGAAAAACTGTTTTTT. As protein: CASSQEGERPINEKLFF.